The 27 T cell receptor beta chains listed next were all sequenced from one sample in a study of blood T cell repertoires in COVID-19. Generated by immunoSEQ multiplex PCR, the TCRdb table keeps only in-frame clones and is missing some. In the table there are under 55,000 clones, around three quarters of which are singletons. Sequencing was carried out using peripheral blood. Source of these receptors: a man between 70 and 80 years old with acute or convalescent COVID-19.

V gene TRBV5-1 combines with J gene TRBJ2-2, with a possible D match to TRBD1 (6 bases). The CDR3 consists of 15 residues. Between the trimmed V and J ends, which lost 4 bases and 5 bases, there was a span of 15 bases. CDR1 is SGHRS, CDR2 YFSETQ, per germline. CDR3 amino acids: CASSVSTGTTGELFF. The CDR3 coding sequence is TGCGCCAGCAGCGTATCCACAGGGACAACCGGGGAGCTGTTTTTT.

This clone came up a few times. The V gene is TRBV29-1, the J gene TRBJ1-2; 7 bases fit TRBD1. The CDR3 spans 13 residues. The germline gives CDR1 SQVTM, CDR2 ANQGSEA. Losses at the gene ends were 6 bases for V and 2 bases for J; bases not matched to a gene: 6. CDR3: CSVPTGLNYGYTF. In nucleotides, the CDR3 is TGCAGCGTACCGACAGGGTTGAACTATGGCTACACCTTC.

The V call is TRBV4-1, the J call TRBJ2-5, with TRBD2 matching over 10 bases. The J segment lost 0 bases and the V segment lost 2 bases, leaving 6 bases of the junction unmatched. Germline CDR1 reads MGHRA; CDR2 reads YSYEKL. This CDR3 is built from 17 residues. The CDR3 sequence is CASSQPTSGRNQETQYF. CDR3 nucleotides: TGCGCCAGCAGCCAACCGACTAGCGGGCGAAACCAAGAGACCCAGTACTTC.

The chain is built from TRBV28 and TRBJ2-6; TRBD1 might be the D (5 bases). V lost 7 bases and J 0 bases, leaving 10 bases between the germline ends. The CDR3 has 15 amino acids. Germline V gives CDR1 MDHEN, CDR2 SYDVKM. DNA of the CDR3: TGTGCCAGCACCCCTCAGGGCTCTGGGGCCAACGTCCTGACTTTC. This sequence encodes CASTPQGSGANVLTF.

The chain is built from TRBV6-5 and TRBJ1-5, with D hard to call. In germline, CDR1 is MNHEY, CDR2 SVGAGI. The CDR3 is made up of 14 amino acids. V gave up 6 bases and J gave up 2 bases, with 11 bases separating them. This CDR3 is CASSQVGGNQPQHF. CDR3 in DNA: TGTGCCAGCAGCCAGGTCGGGGGCAATCAGCCCCAGCATTTT.

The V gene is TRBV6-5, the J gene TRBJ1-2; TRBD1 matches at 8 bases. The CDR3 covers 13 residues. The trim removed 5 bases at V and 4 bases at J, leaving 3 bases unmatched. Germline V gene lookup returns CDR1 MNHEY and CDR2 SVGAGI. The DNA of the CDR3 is TGTGCCAGCAGTCGGGGACAGGCCTATGGCTACACCTTC. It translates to CASSRGQAYGYTF.

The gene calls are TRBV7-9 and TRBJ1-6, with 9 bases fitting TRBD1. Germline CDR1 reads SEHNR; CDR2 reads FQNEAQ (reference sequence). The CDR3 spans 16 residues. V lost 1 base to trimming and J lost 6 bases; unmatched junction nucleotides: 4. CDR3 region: CASSLDAGQGNSPLHF. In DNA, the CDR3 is TGTGCCAGCAGCTTAGATGCGGGACAGGGTAATTCACCCCTCCACTTT.

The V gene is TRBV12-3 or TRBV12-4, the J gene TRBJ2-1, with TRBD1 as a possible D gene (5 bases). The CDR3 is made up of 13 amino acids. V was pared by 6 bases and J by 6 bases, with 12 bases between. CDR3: CASSRLQGNEQFF. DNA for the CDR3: TGTGCCAGCAGCCGATTGCAGGGCAATGAGCAGTTCTTC.

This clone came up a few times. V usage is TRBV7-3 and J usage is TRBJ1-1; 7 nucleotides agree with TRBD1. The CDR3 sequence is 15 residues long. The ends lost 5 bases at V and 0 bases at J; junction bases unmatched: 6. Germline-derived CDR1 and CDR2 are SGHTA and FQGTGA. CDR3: CASSNGQALNTEAFF. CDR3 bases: TGTGCCAGCAGCAACGGACAGGCATTGAACACTGAAGCTTTCTTT.

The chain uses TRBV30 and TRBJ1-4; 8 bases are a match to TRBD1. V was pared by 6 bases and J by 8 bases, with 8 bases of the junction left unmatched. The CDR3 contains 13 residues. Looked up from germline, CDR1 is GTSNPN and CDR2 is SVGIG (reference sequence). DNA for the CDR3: TGTGCCTGCACGGACAGGGTTAACGAAAAACTGTTTTTT. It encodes CACTDRVNEKLFF.

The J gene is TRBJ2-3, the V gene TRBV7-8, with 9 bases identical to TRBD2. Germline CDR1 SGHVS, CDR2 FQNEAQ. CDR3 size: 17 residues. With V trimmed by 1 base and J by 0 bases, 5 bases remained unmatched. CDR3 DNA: TGTGCCAGCAGCTTAGTGGCTAGCGGGGCTAGCACAGATACGCAGTATTTT. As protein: CASSLVASGASTDTQYF.

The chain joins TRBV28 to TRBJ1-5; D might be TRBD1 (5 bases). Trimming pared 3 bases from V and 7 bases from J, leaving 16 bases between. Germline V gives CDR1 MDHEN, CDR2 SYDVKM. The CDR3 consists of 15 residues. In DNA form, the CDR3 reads TGTGCCAGCAGTTTGCCGGCAGGGTTAGACCAGCCCCAGCATTTT. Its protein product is CASSLPAGLDQPQHF.

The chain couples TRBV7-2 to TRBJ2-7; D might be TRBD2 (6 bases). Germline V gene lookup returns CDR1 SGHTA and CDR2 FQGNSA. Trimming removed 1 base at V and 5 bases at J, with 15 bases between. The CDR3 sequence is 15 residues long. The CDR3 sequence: CASSLGGRTMDEQYF. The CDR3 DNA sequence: TGTGCCAGCAGCTTAGGCGGCCGGACTATGGACGAGCAGTACTTC.

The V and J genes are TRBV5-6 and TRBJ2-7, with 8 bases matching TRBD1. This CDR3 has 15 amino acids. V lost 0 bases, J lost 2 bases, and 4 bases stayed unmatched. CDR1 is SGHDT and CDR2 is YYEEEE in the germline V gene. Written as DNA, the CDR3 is TGTGCCAGCAGCTTGGCCGGGACAGGCCCCTACGAGCAGTACTTC. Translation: CASSLAGTGPYEQYF.

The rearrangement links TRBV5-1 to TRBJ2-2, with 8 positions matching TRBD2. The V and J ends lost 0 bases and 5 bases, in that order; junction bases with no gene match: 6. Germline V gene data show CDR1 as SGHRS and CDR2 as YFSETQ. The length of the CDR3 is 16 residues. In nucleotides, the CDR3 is TGCGCCAGCAGCTTGGTGGCTGGCGGGGGGACCGGGGAGCTGTTTTTT. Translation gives CASSLVAGGGTGELFF. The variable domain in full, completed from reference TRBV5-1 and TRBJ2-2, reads KAGVTQTPRYLIKTRGQQVTLSCSPISGHRSVSWYQQTPGQGLQFLFEYFSETQRNKGNFPGRFSGRQFSNSRSEMNVSTLELGDSALYLCASSLVAGGGTGELFFGEGSRLTVL.

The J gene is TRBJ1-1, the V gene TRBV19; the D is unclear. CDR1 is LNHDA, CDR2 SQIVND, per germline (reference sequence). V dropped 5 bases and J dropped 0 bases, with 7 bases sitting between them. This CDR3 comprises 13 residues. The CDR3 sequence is CASSSTVNTEAFF. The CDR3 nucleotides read TGTGCCAGTAGTTCTACAGTGAACACTGAAGCTTTCTTT.

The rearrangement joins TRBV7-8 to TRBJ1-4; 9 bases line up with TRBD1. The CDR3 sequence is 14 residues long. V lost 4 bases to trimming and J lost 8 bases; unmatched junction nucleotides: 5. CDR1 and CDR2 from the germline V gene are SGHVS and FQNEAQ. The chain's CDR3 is CASSSGQGQEKLFF. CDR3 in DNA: TGTGCCAGCAGCTCGGGACAGGGACAGGAAAAACTGTTTTTT.

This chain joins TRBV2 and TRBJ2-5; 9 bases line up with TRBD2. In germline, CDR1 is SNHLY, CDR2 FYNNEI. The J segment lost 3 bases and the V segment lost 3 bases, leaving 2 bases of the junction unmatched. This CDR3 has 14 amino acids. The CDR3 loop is CASSDASGKETQYF. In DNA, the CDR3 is TGTGCCAGCAGTGATGCTAGCGGGAAAGAGACCCAGTACTTC.

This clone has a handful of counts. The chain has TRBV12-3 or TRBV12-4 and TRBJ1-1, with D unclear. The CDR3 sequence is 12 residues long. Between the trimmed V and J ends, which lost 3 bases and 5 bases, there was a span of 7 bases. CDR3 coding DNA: TGTGCCAGCAGTTTTTCGGGTACTGAAGCTTTCTTT. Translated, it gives CASSFSGTEAFF.

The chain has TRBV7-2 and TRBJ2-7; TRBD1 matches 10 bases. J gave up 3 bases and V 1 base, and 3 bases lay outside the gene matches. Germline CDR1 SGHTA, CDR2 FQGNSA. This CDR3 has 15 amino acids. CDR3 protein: CASSLVGQGGYEQYF. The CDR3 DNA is TGTGCCAGCAGCTTAGTTGGACAGGGGGGCTACGAGCAGTACTTC.

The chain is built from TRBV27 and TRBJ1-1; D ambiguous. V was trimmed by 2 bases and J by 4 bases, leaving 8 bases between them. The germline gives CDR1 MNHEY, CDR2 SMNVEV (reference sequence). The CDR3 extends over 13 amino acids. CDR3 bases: TGTGCCAGCAGTTTACGAGATGTCACTGAAGCTTTCTTT. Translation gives CASSLRDVTEAFF.

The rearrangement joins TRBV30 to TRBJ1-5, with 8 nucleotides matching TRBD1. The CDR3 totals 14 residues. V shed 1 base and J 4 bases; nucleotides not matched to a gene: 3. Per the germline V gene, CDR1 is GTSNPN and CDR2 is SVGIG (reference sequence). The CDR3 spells CAWSDTGGNQPQHF. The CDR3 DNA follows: TGTGCCTGGAGTGACACAGGGGGAAATCAGCCCCAGCATTTT.

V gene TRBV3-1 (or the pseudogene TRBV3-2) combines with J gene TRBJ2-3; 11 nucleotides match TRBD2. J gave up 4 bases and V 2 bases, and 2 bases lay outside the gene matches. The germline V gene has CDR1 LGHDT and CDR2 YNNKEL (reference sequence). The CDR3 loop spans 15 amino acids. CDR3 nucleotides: TGTGCCAGCAGCCAAACACTAGCGGGGGCAGATACGCAGTATTTT. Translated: CASSQTLAGADTQYF.

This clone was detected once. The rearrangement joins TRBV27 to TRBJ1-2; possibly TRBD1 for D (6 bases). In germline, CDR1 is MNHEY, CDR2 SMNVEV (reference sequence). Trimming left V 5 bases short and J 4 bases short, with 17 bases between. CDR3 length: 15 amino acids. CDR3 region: CASSQGSRAPYGYTF. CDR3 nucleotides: TGTGCCAGCAGTCAGGGGTCACGGGCCCCCTATGGCTACACCTTC.

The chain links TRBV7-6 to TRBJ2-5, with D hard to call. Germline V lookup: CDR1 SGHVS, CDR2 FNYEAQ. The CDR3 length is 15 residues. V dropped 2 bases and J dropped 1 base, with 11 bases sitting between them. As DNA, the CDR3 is TGTGCCAGCAGCTTAAGTCCAGGAACCCAAGAGACCCAGTACTTC. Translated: CASSLSPGTQETQYF.

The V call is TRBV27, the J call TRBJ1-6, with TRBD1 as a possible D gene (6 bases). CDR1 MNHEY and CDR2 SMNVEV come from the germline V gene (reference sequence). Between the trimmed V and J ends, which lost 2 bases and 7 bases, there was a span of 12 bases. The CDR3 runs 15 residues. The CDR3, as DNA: TGTGCCAGCAGTTTACTCGGACAGAGAAATTCACCCCTCCACTTT. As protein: CASSLLGQRNSPLHF.

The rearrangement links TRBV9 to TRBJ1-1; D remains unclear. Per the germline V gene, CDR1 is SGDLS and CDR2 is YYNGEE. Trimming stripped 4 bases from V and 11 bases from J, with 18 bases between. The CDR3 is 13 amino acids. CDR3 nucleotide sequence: TGTGCCAGCAGCCCCCCGGTTGGTCTAGATGCTTTCTTT. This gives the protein CASSPPVGLDAFF.